One and the same sample provided the 26 T cell receptor beta chains below, sequenced in a study of blood T cell repertoires in COVID-19. Using immunoSEQ multiplex PCR, the repertoire was profiled, and TCRdb retains in-frame clones only, with some absent. The profile shows 150,000 to 200,000 clones, 81% of them singletons. Material: peripheral blood. These TCRs come from a woman aged 40 to 55 with COVID-19, enrolled during active disease.

This chain joins TRBV30 and TRBJ2-1; 11 bases map to TRBD2. The J segment lost 6 bases and the V segment lost 6 bases, leaving 10 bases of the junction unmatched. Germline V lookup: CDR1 GTSNPN, CDR2 SVGIG (reference sequence). CDR3 size: 15 residues. The CDR3 loop is CACHSGGAVINEQFF. In DNA form, the CDR3 reads TGTGCCTGCCATAGCGGGGGGGCCGTTATCAATGAGCAGTTCTTC.

The CDR3 region has the DNA TGTGCCAGCAGCTCACAGCCCTATAGCAATCAGCCCCAGCATTTT. Its translation is CASSSQPYSNQPQHF. The rearrangement uses TRBV5-4 and TRBJ1-5; D is ambiguous. This CDR3 spans 15 amino acids. V was clipped by 3 bases and J by 0 bases, with 10 bases between them. Germline CDR1 and CDR2: SGHNT and YYREEE (reference sequence).

The chain joins TRBV7-3 to TRBJ2-3; TRBD2 is a possible D gene (6 bases). The germline V and J ends were trimmed by 4 bases and 4 bases, with 15 bases remaining between them. In germline, CDR1 is SGHTA, CDR2 FQGTGA. This CDR3 comprises 15 residues. The CDR3 DNA reads TGTGCCAGCAGCTCGGCCGGGACTCCGGCAGATACGCAGTATTTT. It is translated as CASSSAGTPADTQYF.

This clone was observed a single time. This rearrangement joins TRBV5-4 to TRBJ2-1, with TRBD2 matching 8 bases. Germline CDR1 SGHNT, CDR2 YYREEE (reference sequence). The CDR3 contains 16 residues. Germline trimming cut 3 bases from V and 0 bases from J; bases unmatched to any gene: 5. The CDR3 here is CASSSAGGHSYNEQFF. The CDR3 DNA follows: TGTGCCAGCAGCTCTGCGGGAGGTCACTCCTACAATGAGCAGTTCTTC.

V usage is TRBV9 and J usage is TRBJ2-3; 8 nucleotides match TRBD2. CDR1 and CDR2 from the germline V gene are SGDLS and YYNGEE. The V and J ends lost 4 bases and 4 bases, in that order; junction bases with no gene match: 11. The CDR3 totals 16 residues. CDR3 sequence reads: CASSLRGWREADTQYF. CDR3 in DNA: TGTGCCAGCAGCTTAAGGGGGTGGCGGGAGGCAGATACGCAGTATTTT.

V is TRBV2 and J is TRBJ1-5; D remains ambiguous. Germline lookup yields CDR1 SNHLY and CDR2 FYNNEI. V shed 7 bases and J shed 1 base, with 5 bases lying between them. This CDR3 is built from 12 residues. This chain's CDR3 is CASKSSNQPQHF. The CDR3 coding sequence is TGTGCCAGCAAAAGCAGCAATCAGCCCCAGCATTTT.

V and J are TRBV28 and TRBJ1-2, with TRBD1 matching 7 bases. The CDR3 runs 16 residues. Losses at the gene ends were 5 bases for V and 1 base for J; bases not matched to a gene: 10. Germline V lookup: CDR1 MDHEN, CDR2 SYDVKM. CDR3 sequence: CASSPLQGTFNYGYTF. The CDR3 DNA sequence: TGTGCCAGCAGTCCCCTACAGGGGACCTTTAACTATGGCTACACCTTC.

The chain is built from TRBV12-3 or TRBV12-4 and TRBJ2-3; D call uncertain. Between the trimmed V and J ends, which lost 6 bases and 2 bases, there was a span of 9 bases. The CDR3 has 13 amino acids. The CDR3 DNA follows: TGTGCCAGCAGCCGGTACCTCACAGATACGCAGTATTTT. Amino acid sequence: CASSRYLTDTQYF.

This clone was seen just once. The chain carries TRBV5-6 and TRBJ2-4; 10 bases match TRBD2. Per the germline V gene, CDR1 is SGHDT and CDR2 is YYEEEE. The CDR3 is 12 residues long. With 3 bases clipped from V and 15 bases from J, the junction kept 6 bases outside the gene matches. The CDR3 spells CASSSSGSGRYF. CDR3 DNA sequence: TGTGCCAGCAGCTCTAGCGGGAGCGGTCGGTACTTC.

This rearrangement joins TRBV6-2 or TRBV6-3 to TRBJ2-3; 7 bases match TRBD2. The CDR3 is made up of 17 amino acids. The J segment lost 1 base and the V segment lost 2 bases, leaving 9 bases of the junction unmatched. The germline V gene has CDR1 MNHEY and CDR2 SVGEGT. CDR3 nucleotide sequence: TGTGCCAGCAGTTACGGGGGAGCGGGAATCGGCACAGATACGCAGTATTTT. Translation: CASSYGGAGIGTDTQYF.

The rearrangement uses TRBV7-2 and TRBJ2-5; D gene unclear. Germline CDR1 and CDR2: SGHTA and FQGNSA. Trimming removed 2 bases at V and 4 bases at J, with 11 bases between. This CDR3 spans 14 amino acids. CDR3 in DNA: TGTGCCAGCAGCTTATATTACGTGAGAGAGACCCAGTACTTC. Protein product: CASSLYYVRETQYF. The full variable domain, rest sourced from reference TRBV7-2 and TRBJ2-5, is GAGVSQSPSNKVTEKGKDVELRCDPISGHTALYWYRQSLGQGLEFLIYFQGNSAPDKSGLPSDRFSAERTGGSVSTLTIQRTQQEDSAVYLCASSLYYVRETQYFGPGTRLLVL.

The chain links TRBV6-5 to TRBJ1-2, with D unclear. V was pared by 0 bases and J by 6 bases, with 8 bases between. CDR1 and CDR2 (germline): MNHEY, SVGAGI. This CDR3 spans 13 amino acids. CDR3 in DNA: TGTGCCAGCAGTTACTCCCTAGCGAATGGCTACACCTTC. This translates into CASSYSLANGYTF.

The rearrangement links TRBV9 to TRBJ2-2; no reliable D call. The CDR3 runs 14 residues. With 0 bases removed from V and 7 bases from J, the gap between germline ends came to 10 bases. The germline gives CDR1 SGDLS, CDR2 YYNGEE. The CDR3 sequence is CASSVAPHSGELFF. CDR3 DNA: TGTGCCAGCAGCGTAGCACCCCATAGCGGGGAGCTGTTTTTT. Full variable domain (missing parts from reference TRBV9 and TRBJ2-2): DSGVTQTPKHLITATGQRVTLRCSPRSGDLSVYWYQQSLDQGLQFLIQYYNGEERAKGNILERFSAQQFPDLHSELNLSSLELGDSALYFCASSVAPHSGELFFGEGSRLTVL.

The gene calls are TRBV5-8 and TRBJ1-5; D is perhaps TRBD1 (5 bases). CDR1 and CDR2 (germline): SGHTS, YDEGEE. The V end was cut by 2 bases, the J end by 2 bases, with 11 bases between. The CDR3 sequence is 15 residues long. For the CDR3, the DNA is TGTGCCAGCAGCTTATTCCAGGGTCGCAATCAGCCCCAGCATTTT. Translation: CASSLFQGRNQPQHF.

This CDR3 is CASSSPWANNTEAFF. DNA for the CDR3: TGTGCCAGCAGCTCACCGTGGGCGAACAACACTGAAGCTTTCTTT. This chain connects TRBV7-2 to TRBJ1-1, with unresolved D. V was pared by 4 bases and J by 2 bases, with 14 bases between. The CDR3 totals 15 residues. In germline, CDR1 is SGHTA, CDR2 FQGNSA.

This sequence joins TRBV10-3 and TRBJ2-3; D call uncertain. This CDR3 region has 14 residues. CDR1 and CDR2 from the germline V gene are ENHRY and SYGVKD. V lost 6 bases and J lost 0, with 10 bases in between. The CDR3 loop is CAIRNYGSTDTQYF. The CDR3 coding sequence is TGTGCCATCAGGAACTATGGGAGCACAGATACGCAGTATTTT.

The chain links TRBV10-2 to TRBJ2-3; D might be TRBD2 (6 bases). Germline CDR1 WSHSY, CDR2 SAAADI. V shed 10 bases and J shed 4 bases, with 21 bases lying between them. The CDR3 consists of 15 residues. The CDR3 reads CATPTGLPGPDTQYF. The CDR3 DNA reads as TGCGCCACTCCAACCGGACTACCTGGCCCAGATACGCAGTATTTT.

This clone was seen only once. This chain links TRBV19 with TRBJ1-4; no firm D call. Per germline, CDR1 LNHDA and CDR2 SQIVND (reference sequence). CDR3 length equals 13 residues. V was clipped by 7 bases and J by 1 base, with 7 bases between them. CDR3 in amino acids: CASTRGTNEKLFF. CDR3 sequence (DNA): TGTGCCAGTACCCGGGGAACTAATGAAAAACTGTTTTTT.

The V gene is TRBV28, the J gene TRBJ2-7, with D tentatively TRBD1 (6 bases). The CDR3 sequence is 14 residues long. Looked up from germline, CDR1 is MDHEN and CDR2 is SYDVKM. V gave up 6 bases and J gave up 3 bases, with 15 bases separating them. The CDR3 coding sequence is TGTGCCAGCAGGATACAGGGTGGGAACTACGAGCAGTACTTC. Encoded protein: CASRIQGGNYEQYF.

V usage is TRBV7-9 and J usage is TRBJ2-1; D is uncertain. Per germline, CDR1 SEHNR and CDR2 FQNEAQ (reference sequence). V was trimmed by 0 bases and J by 4 bases, leaving 7 bases between them. The CDR3 contains 14 residues. The CDR3 coding sequence is TGTGCCAGCAGCTTAGCGGTCCTATACAATGAGCAGTTCTTC. Translating it yields CASSLAVLYNEQFF.

The chain employs TRBV5-4 and TRBJ1-5; the D is unclear. The germline V and J ends were trimmed by 1 base and 4 bases, with 3 bases remaining between them. The CDR3 length is 12 residues. Germline V gene sequence: CDR1 SGHNT, CDR2 YYREEE (reference sequence). The CDR3 DNA is TGTGCCAGCAGCTTGCCGAATCAGCCCCAGCATTTT. Translated, it gives CASSLPNQPQHF.

The chain recombines TRBV6-5 with TRBJ2-1; TRBD2 agrees at 10 bases. Per the germline V gene, CDR1 is MNHEY and CDR2 is SVGAGI. V lost 5 bases and J lost 5; bases outside the gene matches: 6. The length of the CDR3 is 15 residues. DNA for the CDR3: TGTGCCAGCAGTCGAGCGGGAGGGAGCGACAATGAGCAGTTCTTC. It translates to CASSRAGGSDNEQFF.

This clone counts as medium-sized. The chain links TRBV7-6 to TRBJ2-7, with 9 bases matching TRBD2. The CDR3 sequence is 15 residues long. V trimming: 3 bases; J trimming: 3 bases; junction bases outside the gene matches: 6. From germline, CDR1 is SGHVS and CDR2 FNYEAQ. The CDR3: CASSLKRTSDYEQYF. Written as DNA, the CDR3 is TGTGCCAGCAGCTTGAAACGGACTAGCGACTACGAGCAGTACTTC.

The V and J genes are TRBV10-3 and TRBJ2-1, with 15 bases lining up with TRBD2. CDR1 is ENHRY, CDR2 SYGVKD, per germline. The junction had 2 bases not matched to a gene; V was cut back by 0 bases and J by 8 bases. The CDR3 spans 16 residues. Written as DNA, the CDR3 is TGTGCCATCAGTGAGTCCGGACTAGCGGGGGGGGATGAGCAGTTCTTC. This sequence encodes CAISESGLAGGDEQFF.

This clone was picked up a small number of times. The CDR3 DNA sequence: TGTGCCAGCAGCCAACCGCGGCGGGGGAGTCTCACTGAAGCTTTCTTT. It is translated as CASSQPRRGSLTEAFF. This rearrangement joins TRBV3-1 (or the pseudogene TRBV3-2) to TRBJ1-1, with TRBD1 as a possible D gene (5 bases). The germline V gene encodes CDR1 LGHDT and CDR2 YNNKEL (reference sequence). V shed 2 bases and J shed 4 bases, with 17 bases lying between them. This CDR3 spans 16 amino acids.

The chain employs TRBV7-3 and TRBJ2-5, with D maybe TRBD2 (6 bases). Germline CDR1 SGHTA, CDR2 FQGTGA. The CDR3 covers 15 residues. The V end was cut by 5 bases, the J end by 5 bases, with 18 bases between. The CDR3 DNA sequence: TGTGCCAGCAGCCTAGCCGGTGCTAGCGCCGAGACCCAGTACTTC. The encoded protein is CASSLAGASAETQYF.